This T cell receptor beta chain originates from a study of blood T cell repertoires in acute mononucleosis (dated by TCRdb to the early 2020s). About the investigation overall: Convalescent samples, representing the memory response, were collected 5 to 8 months after the acute presentation. A mean blood EBV load of roughly 3.8 log10 genome copies per million B cells was observed during acute infection, and a mean blood EBV load of about 2.5 was observed at convalescence. Points the paper makes about the study in general: In TCR repertoire selection for BRLF1 (YVL-BR), TCRalpha CDR3 motifs took on a dominant role, whereas TCRbeta played only a minimal one. The cohort comprised only three donors, so group averages rested on very few individuals. Low acute-to-convalescent clonotype overlap might partly reflect sampling error, because only a fraction of each donor's blood was analyzed. Persistence into convalescence was observed for only about 9% of unique acute clonotypes, yet most of the response was made up by these persisting clonotypes, and the remaining acute clonotypes were seemingly replaced by new diverse de novo clonotypes.

Explained via the paper, the time point label denotes: convalescence about 6 months (5-8 months) after acute presentation (visit 7). CD8 T cell responses to two immunodominant EBV epitopes, BRLF1 109 (YVL-BR) and BMLF1 280 (GLC-BM), were tracked in the study over primary infection. A positive serum heterophile antibody test and EBV viral capsid antigen-specific IgM indicated primary EBV infection. Total CD8 T cells were first enriched from PBMCs by magnetic positive selection (MACS). A FACSAria III was used to sort live CD3+ CD8+ tetramer+ cells to over 90% purity. A PE-conjugated tetramer loaded with the BRLF1 109-117 peptide was used to sort the cells. Directly ex vivo after tetramer sorting, the TCR repertoires of EBV epitope-specific CD8 T cells were deep-sequenced at acute infection and at convalescence. The donors were three individuals between about 18 and 29 years old who had clinical acute infectious mononucleosis and laboratory evidence of primary EBV infection. Heparinized peripheral blood was collected once when donors presented clinically with mononucleosis symptoms and a second time roughly 6 months afterward. PBMCs were isolated by Ficoll-Paque density gradient centrifugation.

This clone was observed a few times. No DNA is shown, since the ends of the CDR3 on it are uncertain; the CDR3 is the one TCRdb lists. For TCR profiling, total RNA from at least 9,000 sorted tetramer+ CD8 T cells was reverse transcribed into cDNA. CDR3 regions were amplified by PCR with primers annealing to V and J regions, adding unique molecular identifiers to track templates. TCRalpha and TCRbeta chains were profiled using the immunoSEQ platform, including its sequencing and error-correction standards. As for the authors' bioinformatics: Clonal copy numbers were corrected for sequencing and PCR errors, and CDR3s were defined according to IMGT conventions. Only productive rearrangements were analyzed, using immunoSEQ Analyzer versions 2.0 and 3.0, with gene-pairing frequencies processed further in Microsoft Excel. V-J pairings were visualized as Circos plots, and CDR3 motifs were found with MEME plus a custom motifSearch program. The OLGA algorithm was used to calculate the probability of generation of TCR sequences. Clonotypes seen at both visits were called persistent; those seen only acutely were nonpersistent; those seen only at convalescence were de novo. Any amino acid clonotype used by more than one donor was defined as a public TCR. TCRdb took this table from immuneACCESS and kept in-frame rearrangements with V and J called. Such tables lack part of the clones; where checked against another copy, unresolved V genes explain under half of the gap, and the rest is unexplained. The V and J calls and clone size were taken over from that table, and D and trimming were inferred from the DNA. In all, the sample holds hundreds of clones, and about 30% of those were seen once. Roughly 50% of the sample comes from the top ten.

This clonotype was sampled from a man in his late teens or twenties with infectious mononucleosis caused by EBV. The material was EBV YVL epitope tetramer+ CD8+ T cells sorted from PBMCs, obtained during convalescence from infectious mononucleosis. What this sample's cell subset or site label stands for: CD8 T cells binding a tetramer with EBV BRLF1 109-117 peptide (YVL-BR).

CDR3 region: CASRQTSGSCFF. This receptor chain uses TRBV13 and TRBJ2-2; the table calls TRBD2, which could not be checked here. From cysteine to phenylalanine, the CDR3 is 12 amino acids long. The germline V gene (reference sequence) gives CDR1 as PRHDT and CDR2 as FYEKMQ.